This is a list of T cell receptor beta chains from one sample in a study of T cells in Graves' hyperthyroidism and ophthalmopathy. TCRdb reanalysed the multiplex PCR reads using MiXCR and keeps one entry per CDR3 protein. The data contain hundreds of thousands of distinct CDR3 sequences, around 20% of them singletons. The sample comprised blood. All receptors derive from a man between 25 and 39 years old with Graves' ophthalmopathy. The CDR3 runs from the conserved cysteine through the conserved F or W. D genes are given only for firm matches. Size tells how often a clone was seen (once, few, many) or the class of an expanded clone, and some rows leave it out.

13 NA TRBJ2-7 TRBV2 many TGTGCCAGCAACGGGGAGTTCTCCTACGAGCAGTACTTC CASNGEFSYEQYF
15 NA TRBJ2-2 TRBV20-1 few TGCAGTGCCGAGCGTGGACAGAAAAACACCGGGGAGCTGTTTTTT CSAERGQKNTGELFF
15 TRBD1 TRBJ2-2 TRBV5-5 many TGTGCCAGCAGCGTCGGACAGGGTAACACCGGGGAGCTGTTTTTT CASSVGQGNTGELFF
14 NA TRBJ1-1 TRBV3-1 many TGTGCCAGCAGCCAAGATTTGGTGCAGAATGAAGCTTTCTTT CASSQDLVQNEAFF
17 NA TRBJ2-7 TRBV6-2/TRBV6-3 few TGTGCCAGCAGTTCGGCCTTCGCGGGACAAATGTCCTACGAGCAGTACTTC CASSSAFAGQMSYEQYF
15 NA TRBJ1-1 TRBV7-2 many TGTGCCAGCAGACCCGGGACTATGATGAACACTGAAGCTTTCTTT CASRPGTMMNTEAFF
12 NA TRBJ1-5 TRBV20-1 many TGCAGTGCTCAGGGAAGTAATCAGCCCCAGCATTTT CSAQGSNQPQHF
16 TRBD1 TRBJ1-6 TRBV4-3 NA TGCGCCAGCAGCCAAGCTCCTGACAGGGACGGGTCACCCCTCCACTTT CASSQAPDRDGSPLHF
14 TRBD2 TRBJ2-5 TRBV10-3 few TGTGCCATCAGGAGCGGGAGGGTAGGAGAGACCCAGTACTTC CAIRSGRVGETQYF
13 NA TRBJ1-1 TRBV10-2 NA TGCGCCAGCATGGGCAAACTCTTCGGTGAAGCTTTCTTT CASMGKLFGEAFF
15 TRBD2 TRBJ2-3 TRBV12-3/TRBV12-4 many TGTGCCAGCAGACTGGGACTAGCGGGAGACGATACGCAGTATTTT CASRLGLAGDDTQYF
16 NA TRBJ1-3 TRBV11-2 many TGTGCCAGCAGCTTAGGGGGCGCGAGCTCTGGAAACACCATATATTTT CASSLGGASSGNTIYF
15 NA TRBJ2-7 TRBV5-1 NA TGCGCCAGCAGCGTGCTCGGTGGGGGAGTCCACGAGCAGTACTTC CASSVLGGGVHEQYF
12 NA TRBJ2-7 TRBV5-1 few TGCGCCAGCAGCTTGGGGGCCTTCGAGCAGTACTTC CASSLGAFEQYF
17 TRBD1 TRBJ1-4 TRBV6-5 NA TGTGCCAGCAGTTATATCTCCCCAGGGGGAACTAATGAAAAACTGTTTTTT CASSYISPGGTNEKLFF
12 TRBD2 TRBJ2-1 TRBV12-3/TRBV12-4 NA TGTGCCACCTGGGGGGGCTACAATGAGCAGTTCTTC CATWGGYNEQFF
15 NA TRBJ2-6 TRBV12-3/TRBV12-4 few TGTGCCAGCAGTTACCATCCCTCTGGGGCCAACGTCCTGACTTTC CASSYHPSGANVLTF
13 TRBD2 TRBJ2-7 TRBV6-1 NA TGTGCCAGCAGGAGGAGCGGGAGTGGCGAGCAGTACTTC CASRRSGSGEQYF
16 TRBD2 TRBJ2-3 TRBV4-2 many TGCGCCAGCAGCCAAGTCCTAGCGGCTAGCACAGATACGCAGTATTTT CASSQVLAASTDTQYF
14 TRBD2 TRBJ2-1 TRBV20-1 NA TGCAGGATTAGCGGGAGGGCCTTAATCAATGAGCAGTTCTTC CRISGRALINEQFF
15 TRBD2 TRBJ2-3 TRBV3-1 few TGTGCCAGCCGACGGGACTATCTAAGCACAGATACGCAGTATTTT CASRRDYLSTDTQYF
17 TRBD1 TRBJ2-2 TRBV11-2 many TGTGCCAGCAGCTTAGATCTCGCCAGGGGGCGAATCGGGGAGCTGTTTTTT CASSLDLARGRIGELFF
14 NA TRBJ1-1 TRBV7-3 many TGTGCCAGCAGCTCGGGGTCGGGGAACACTGAAGCTTTCTTT CASSSGSGNTEAFF
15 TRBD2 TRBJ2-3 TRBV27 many TGTGCCAGCTCCATCCATAGCGGGAGCACAGATACGCAGTATTTT CASSIHSGSTDTQYF
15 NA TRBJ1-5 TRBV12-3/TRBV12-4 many TGTGCCAGCAGTTTCGATACAGGGAGCAATCAGCCCCAGCATTTT CASSFDTGSNQPQHF
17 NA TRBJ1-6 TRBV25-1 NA TGTGCCAGCAGTGATTCTCTTCGGACCGGCAGTAGACGACCCCTCCACTTT CASSDSLRTGSRRPLHF
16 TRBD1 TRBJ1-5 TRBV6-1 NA TGTGCCAGCACCCCCATCCCGGGACAGGGAAATCAGCCCCAGCATTTT CASTPIPGQGNQPQHF
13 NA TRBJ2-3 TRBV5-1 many TGCGCCAGCAGCCGCGGGGGCGCGGATACGCAGTATTTT CASSRGGADTQYF
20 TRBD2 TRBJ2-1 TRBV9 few TGTGCCAGCAGCGTAGCGGAGGGACTAGCGGGAGACCCAAACCTCGATGAGCAGTTCTTC CASSVAEGLAGDPNLDEQFF
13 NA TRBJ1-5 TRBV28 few TGTGCCAGCAGTTTCGAGCCTGGTCAGCCCCAGCATTTT CASSFEPGQPQHF
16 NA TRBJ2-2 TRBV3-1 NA TGTGCCAGCAGCCAAACACTCGGTAGAGGGACCGGGGAGCTGTTTTTT CASSQTLGRGTGELFF
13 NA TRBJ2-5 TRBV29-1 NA TGCAGCGTTGCCCCTATACTGGGAGAGACCCAGTACTTC CSVAPILGETQYF
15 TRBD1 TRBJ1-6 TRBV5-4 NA TGTGCCAGCAGCTTGGGGACAGGGGTTAATTCACCCCTCCACTTT CASSLGTGVNSPLHF
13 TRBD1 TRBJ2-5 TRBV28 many TGTGCCAGCTCGGGACAGGGTGCCGAGACCCAGTACTTC CASSGQGAETQYF
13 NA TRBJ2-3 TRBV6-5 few TGTGCCAGCAGTTACAACAGGGCAGATACGCAGTATTTT CASSYNRADTQYF
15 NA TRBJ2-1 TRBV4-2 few TGTGCCAGCAGCCAAGATTCCGGCGCCGTCAATGAGCAGTTCTTC CASSQDSGAVNEQFF
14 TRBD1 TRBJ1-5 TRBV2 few TGTGCCAGCAGCCACGGACAGGGTGATCAGCCCCAGCATTTT CASSHGQGDQPQHF
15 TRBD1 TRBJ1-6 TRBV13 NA TGTGCCAGCAGCTTAAGACAGGGCTATAATTCACCCCTCCACTTT CASSLRQGYNSPLHF
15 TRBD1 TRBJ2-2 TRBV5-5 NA TGTGCCAGCAGCTCCCGGACAGGGGGAATCGGGGAGCTGTTTTTT CASSSRTGGIGELFF
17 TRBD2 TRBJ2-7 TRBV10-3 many TGTGCCATCAGTGACCCCGAAGGACTAGCGGGGGGCTACGAGCAGTACTTC CAISDPEGLAGGYEQYF
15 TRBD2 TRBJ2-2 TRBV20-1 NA TGCAGTGCTCGTCTAGCGGGAGGGAACACCGGGGAGCTGTTTTTT CSARLAGGNTGELFF
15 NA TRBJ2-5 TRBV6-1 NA TGTGCCAGCAGTAAGACAGCCGGCCCACAAGAGACCCAGTACTTC CASSKTAGPQETQYF
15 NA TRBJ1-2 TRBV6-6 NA TGTGCCAGCAGTTACTCGCCGGGAGACTACTATGGCTACACCTTC CASSYSPGDYYGYTF
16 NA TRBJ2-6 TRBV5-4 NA TGTGCCAGCAGCTTCGATCTTATCTCTGGGGCCAACGTCCTGACTTTC CASSFDLISGANVLTF
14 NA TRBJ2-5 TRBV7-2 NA TGTGCCAGCAGCTTATATGGGGGTCAGGAGACCCAGTACTTC CASSLYGGQETQYF
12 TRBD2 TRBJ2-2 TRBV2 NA TGTGCCAGCAGACTAGCGGGTGGGGAGCTGTTTTTT CASRLAGGELFF
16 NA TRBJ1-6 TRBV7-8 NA TGTGCCAGCAGCTCCCCAGGCGCGGGGACCAATTCACCCCTCCACTTT CASSSPGAGTNSPLHF
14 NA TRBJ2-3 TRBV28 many TGTGCCAGCAGTTTATCCAGGGACGCAGATACGCAGTATTTT CASSLSRDADTQYF
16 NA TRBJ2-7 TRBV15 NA TGTGCCACCAGCAGAGGCGGGGCACCTTTACGAAACGAGCAGTACTTC CATSRGGAPLRNEQYF
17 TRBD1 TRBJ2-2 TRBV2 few TGTGCCAGCGGTTACTACCGGGACAGGGAGAACACCGGGGAGCTGTTTTTT CASGYYRDRENTGELFF
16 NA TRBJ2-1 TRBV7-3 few TGTGCCAGCAGCTTAAATGACGGTAGCTCCTACAATGAGCAGTTCTTC CASSLNDGSSYNEQFF
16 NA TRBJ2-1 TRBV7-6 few TGTGCCAGCAGCTTAGATGGGCGAAGCTCCTACAATGAGCAGTTCTTC CASSLDGRSSYNEQFF
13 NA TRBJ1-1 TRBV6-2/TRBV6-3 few TGTGCCAGCAGCCGGGGCCCAGCGCCCGAAGCTTTCTTT CASSRGPAPEAFF
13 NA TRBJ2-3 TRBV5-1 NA TGCGCCAGCAGCTTGGTTCTGGGAGATACGCAGTATTTT CASSLVLGDTQYF
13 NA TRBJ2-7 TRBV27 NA TGTGCCAGCAGTCCCAGGACAGAGTACGAGCAGTACTTC CASSPRTEYEQYF